The clone carrying this T cell receptor (beta chain) occurred once. This entry is derived from a study of blood T cell repertoires in COVID-19. Looking at the study overall: Samples representing acute and convalescent COVID-19 were sourced from the United States, Italy and Spain.

Original handling: How many nucleated cells were present was estimated from reference gene primer amplification. Libraries were prepared by immunoSEQ multiplex PCR; TCRdb keeps only in-frame clonotypes and omits some of them. Clone size and V and J calls were adopted from that table, with D and trimming inferred from the DNA. The sample holds about 170,000 clones, more than 85% seen once. This receptor was taken from a man between 45 and 60 years old with acute or convalescent COVID-19. The sequenced sample consisted of peripheral blood.

CDR3 in DNA: TGTGCCAGCACCTATAGTGGGTCGGGGGATACGCAGTATTTT. Protein sequence: CASTYSGSGDTQYF. This chain uses TRBV25-1 with TRBJ2-3; TRBD2 is a possible D gene (5 bases). CDR1 MGHDK and CDR2 SYGVNS come from the germline V gene. V was cut by 7 bases and J by 6 bases, with 17 bases left in between. The CDR3 covers 14 residues.